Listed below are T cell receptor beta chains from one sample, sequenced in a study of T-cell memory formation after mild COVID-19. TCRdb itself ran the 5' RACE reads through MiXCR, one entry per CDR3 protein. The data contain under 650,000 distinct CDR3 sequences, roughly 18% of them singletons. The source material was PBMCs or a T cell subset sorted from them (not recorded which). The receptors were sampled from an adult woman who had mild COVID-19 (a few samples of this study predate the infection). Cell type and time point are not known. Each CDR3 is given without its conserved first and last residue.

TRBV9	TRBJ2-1	ASGDAYNEQF
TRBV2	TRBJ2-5	ASAGIGRETQY
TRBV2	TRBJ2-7	ASRHMAGAHEQY
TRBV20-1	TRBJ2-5	SARDLNSFQETQY
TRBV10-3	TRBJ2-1	AISESGSEQF
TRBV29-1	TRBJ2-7	SVDSTGETYEQY
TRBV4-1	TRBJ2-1	ASSRSGTGEQF
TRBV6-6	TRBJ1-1	ASSYPIWGGRNTEAF
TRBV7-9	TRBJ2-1	ASSLDPDEQF
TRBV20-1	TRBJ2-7	SARGLAGGFYEQY
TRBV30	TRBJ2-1	AWGTSSYNEQF
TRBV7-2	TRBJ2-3	ASRERGRTDTQY
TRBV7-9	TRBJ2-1	ASSTTSGGATEQF
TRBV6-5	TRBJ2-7	ASSYGTGTPYEQY
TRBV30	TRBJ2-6	AWSVGGANVLT
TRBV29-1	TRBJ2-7	SVRIYGTELI
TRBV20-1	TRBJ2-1	SARATSARYHRSYNEQF
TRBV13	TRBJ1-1	ASSDSMNTEAF
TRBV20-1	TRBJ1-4	SARPQWPTGFYEKLF
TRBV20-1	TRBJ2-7	SARATIRDSLGEQY
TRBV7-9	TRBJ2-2	ASSPAGTGLSGELF
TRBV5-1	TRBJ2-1	ASSLVGENGEQF
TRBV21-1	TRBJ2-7	ASSARTSPLTYEQY
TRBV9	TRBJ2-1	ASTWGSGGHNEQF
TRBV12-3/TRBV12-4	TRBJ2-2	ASSFSGELF
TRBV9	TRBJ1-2	ASSRADYGYT
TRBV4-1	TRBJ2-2	ASSSGTGSNTGELF
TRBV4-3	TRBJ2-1	ASSQGGDSSYNEQF
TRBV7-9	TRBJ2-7	ASSLAGNFYEQY
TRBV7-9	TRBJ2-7	ASSLAGLADEQY
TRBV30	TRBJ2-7	AWSVRGIYEQY
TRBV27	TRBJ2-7	ASSLMGTTYEQY
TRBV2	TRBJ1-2	ASTKTDPSPTYNYGYT
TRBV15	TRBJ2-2	ATSSPGQGDTGELF
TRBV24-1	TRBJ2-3	ATSSTGGDDTQY
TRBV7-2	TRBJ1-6	ASSPEGAYNSPLH
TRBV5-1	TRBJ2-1	ASSFGTGGLNEQF
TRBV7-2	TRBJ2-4	ASSLSQQGNIQY
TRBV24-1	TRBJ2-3	ATGQDSLGITDTQY
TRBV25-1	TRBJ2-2	ASSTRQGASGELF
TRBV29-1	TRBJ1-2	SVEEEDQYGYT
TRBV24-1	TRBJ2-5	ATSANHDAQETQY
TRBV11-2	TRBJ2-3	ASSLGLQSTDTQY
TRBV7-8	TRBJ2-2	ASSRRETPNTGELF
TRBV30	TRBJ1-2	ACTKDSYGYT
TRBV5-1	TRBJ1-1	ASSWGPGQGFEAF
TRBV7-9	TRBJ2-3	ASSLAMAGHRADTQY
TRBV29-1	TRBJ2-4	SVVGGADSLKNIQY
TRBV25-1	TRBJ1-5	ASSAKTGGAQH
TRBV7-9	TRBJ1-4	ASSLAPAVEKLF
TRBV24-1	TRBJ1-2	ATSGGGPYGYT
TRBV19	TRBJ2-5	ASSMAPRGSGQETQY
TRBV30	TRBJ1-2	AWSVGQDYGYT
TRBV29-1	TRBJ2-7	SVGTMGTYEQY
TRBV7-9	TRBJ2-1	AGDFSYNEQF
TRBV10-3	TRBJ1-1	AIKSGSLDLNTEAF